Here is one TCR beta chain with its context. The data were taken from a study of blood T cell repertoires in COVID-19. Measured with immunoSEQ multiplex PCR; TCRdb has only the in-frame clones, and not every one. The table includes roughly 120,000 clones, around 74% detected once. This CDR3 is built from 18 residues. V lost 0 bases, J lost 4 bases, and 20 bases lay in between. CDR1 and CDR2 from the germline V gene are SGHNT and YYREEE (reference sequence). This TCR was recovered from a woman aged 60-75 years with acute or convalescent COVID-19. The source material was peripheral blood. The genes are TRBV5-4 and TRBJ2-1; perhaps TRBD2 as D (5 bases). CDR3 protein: CASSLAGSRAAGYNEQFF. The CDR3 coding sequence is TGTGCCAGCAGCTTGGCGGGCAGTAGGGCTGCGGGTTACAATGAGCAGTTCTTC.